The 19 T cell receptor beta chains below were found in one sample sequenced in a study of blood T cell repertoires in COVID-19. Sequencing was performed with immunoSEQ multiplex PCR; in TCRdb, only in-frame clones are kept and a portion is missing. The sample lists over 450,000 clones, 89% occurring once. The sample taken for sequencing was peripheral blood. The receptors come from a man aged 18 to 30 with COVID-19, enrolled during active disease.

The chain has TRBV7-3 and TRBJ2-2; 8 nucleotides agree with TRBD2. The CDR3 sequence is 16 residues long. Germline V CDR1 and CDR2: SGHTA, FQGTGA. With 5 bases clipped from V and 2 bases from J, the junction kept 7 bases outside the gene matches. In nucleotides, the CDR3 is TGTGCCAGCAGCCCCGTAGCGGGGCGAAACACCGGGGAGCTGTTTTTT. This sequence encodes CASSPVAGRNTGELFF.

This chain connects TRBV28 to TRBJ2-7; D unresolved. Germline assignment: CDR1 MDHEN and CDR2 SYDVKM. The V gene lost 5 bases and the J gene lost 0 bases, with 8 bases spanning the gap. This CDR3 region has 13 residues. This CDR3 reads CASSPPSSYEQYF. CDR3 bases: TGTGCCAGCAGTCCGCCTAGCTCCTACGAGCAGTACTTC.

This clone showed up just a few times. The chain joins TRBV2 to TRBJ1-1, with 9 bases fitting TRBD1. Trimming took 3 bases from V and 6 from J; bases not matched to a gene: 14. The CDR3 length is 17 residues. Germline values: CDR1 SNHLY, CDR2 FYNNEI. CDR3 nucleotide sequence: TGTGCCAGCAGTGAGACCGGGACAGGGCGTATTGGATCTGAAGCTTTCTTT. It encodes CASSETGTGRIGSEAFF.

This clone was found many times. The genes are TRBV5-1 and TRBJ2-7, with a tentative D call TRBD1 (5 bases). Looked up from germline, CDR1 is SGHRS and CDR2 is YFSETQ. CDR3 size: 11 residues. Trimming left V 0 bases short and J 7 bases short, with 5 bases between. The CDR3 DNA sequence: TGCGCCAGCAGCTTGGGACAGGAGCAGTACTTC. This gives the protein CASSLGQEQYF.

The V gene is TRBV5-1, the J gene TRBJ1-3; no reliable D call. V was clipped by 4 bases and J by 4 bases, with 18 bases between them. The CDR3 runs to 16 residues. Germline V lookup: CDR1 SGHRS, CDR2 YFSETQ. The CDR3 DNA reads as TGCGCCAGCAGCCTCGAAACTTCCCTAGCAGGAAACACCATATATTTT. Its translation is CASSLETSLAGNTIYF.

The chain links TRBV18 to TRBJ2-1, with 9 bases that match TRBD2. Germline V gene data show CDR1 as KGHSH and CDR2 as LQKENI. V lost 5 bases and J lost 5; bases outside the gene matches: 10. The CDR3 spans 16 residues. The CDR3 sequence: CASSKGGAGGDNEQFF. The CDR3 DNA sequence: TGTGCCAGCTCAAAAGGAGGAGCGGGGGGAGACAATGAGCAGTTCTTC.

This sequence joins TRBV24-1 and TRBJ2-7; 10 bases are a match to TRBD2. This CDR3 has 16 residues. The ends lost 10 bases at V and 2 bases at J; junction bases unmatched: 13. The V gene's germline CDR1 is KGHDR and CDR2 SFDVKD. CDR3 sequence reads: CATDLLAGKSAYEQYF. DNA of the CDR3: TGTGCCACAGATTTACTAGCGGGGAAATCGGCCTACGAGCAGTACTTC.

The chain links TRBV2 to TRBJ1-4; D gene unclear. V lost 8 bases and J lost 8, with 18 bases in between. This CDR3 spans 14 amino acids. Germline V gene data show CDR1 as SNHLY and CDR2 as FYNNEI. The CDR3 loop reads CASSLSGRTEKLFF. CDR3 bases: TGTGCCAGCTCCCTATCCGGGAGGACCGAAAAACTGTTTTTT. Using reference TRBV2 and TRBJ1-4 for the parts outside the CDR3, the full variable domain is EPEVTQTPSHQVTQMGQEVILRCVPISNHLYFYWYRQILGQKVEFLVSFYNNEISEKSEIFDDQFSVERPDGSNFTLKIRSTKLEDSAMYFCASSLSGRTEKLFFGSGTQLSVL.

This clone appeared once. The V and J genes are TRBV19 and TRBJ1-1; the D gene is possibly TRBD1 (5 bases). Trimming removed 5 bases from V and 5 bases from J, with 12 bases in between. The CDR3 loop spans 13 amino acids. Germline CDR1 and CDR2: LNHDA and SQIVND (reference sequence). The CDR3 spells CASSFPGKTEAFF. The CDR3 bases are TGTGCCAGTAGTTTCCCAGGGAAAACTGAAGCTTTCTTT.

V gene TRBV5-1 combines with J gene TRBJ2-2; 7 bases agree with TRBD1. After removal of 7 bases from V and 4 bases from J, the junction contained 10 bases not matched to a gene. Per germline, CDR1 SGHRS and CDR2 YFSETQ. The CDR3 consists of 15 residues. The CDR3: CASGQDRAGTGELFF. CDR3 DNA sequence: TGCGCCAGCGGACAAGACAGGGCTGGCACCGGGGAGCTGTTTTTT.

V is TRBV3-1 (or the pseudogene TRBV3-2) and J is TRBJ1-4; D possibly corresponds to TRBD1 (6 bases). The length of the CDR3 is 15 residues. Germline V gives CDR1 LGHDT, CDR2 YNNKEL (reference sequence). V lost 4 bases and J lost 8, with 17 bases in between. The CDR3 is CASSLLGGGGEKLFF. As DNA, the CDR3 is TGTGCCAGCAGCCTACTGGGAGGGGGAGGCGAAAAACTGTTTTTT.

The chain uses TRBV5-1 and TRBJ1-5, with TRBD1 as a possible D gene (6 bases). V was cut by 0 bases and J by 3 bases, with 13 bases left in between. Germline V CDR1 and CDR2: SGHRS, YFSETQ. The CDR3 loop spans 16 amino acids. The CDR3 sequence is CASSLEVGGHNQPQHF. The DNA for the CDR3 is TGCGCCAGCAGCTTGGAGGTCGGGGGGCACAATCAGCCCCAGCATTTT.

V gene TRBV12-3 or TRBV12-4 combines with J gene TRBJ2-7, with 9 bases identical to TRBD1. The CDR3 is 12 residues long. With V trimmed by 8 bases and J by 2 bases, 1 base remained unmatched. This chain's CDR3 is CASRDRAYEQYF. For the CDR3, the DNA is TGTGCCAGCCGGGACAGGGCCTACGAGCAGTACTTC.

V and J are TRBV5-5 and TRBJ2-3; D is undetermined. This CDR3 contains 14 residues. Trimming stripped 2 bases from V and 0 bases from J, with 7 bases between. Germline CDR1 is SGHKS and CDR2 is YYEKEE (reference sequence). CDR3 sequence: CASSFGPSTDTQYF. DNA for the CDR3: TGTGCCAGCAGCTTTGGCCCTAGCACAGATACGCAGTATTTT. Supplemented by reference TRBV5-5 and TRBJ2-3, the full variable domain reads DAGVTQSPTHLIKTRGQQVTLRCSPISGHKSVSWYQQVLGQGPQFIFQYYEKEERGRGNFPDRFSARQFPNYSSELNVNALLLGDSALYLCASSFGPSTDTQYFGPGTRLTVL.

J is TRBJ2-1 and V is TRBV5-1, with 12 bases fitting TRBD2. The J segment lost 7 bases and the V segment lost 4 bases, leaving 9 bases of the junction unmatched. Germline V gene sequence: CDR1 SGHRS, CDR2 YFSETQ. This CDR3 is 16 amino acids long. CDR3 loop: CASSRNRTSGMNEQFF. Written as DNA, the CDR3 is TGCGCCAGCAGCCGAAACCGGACTAGCGGGATGAATGAGCAGTTCTTC.

The V and J genes are TRBV6-5 and TRBJ2-7; 11 bases fit TRBD2. Germline V lookup: CDR1 MNHEY, CDR2 SVGAGI. CDR3 length: 16 amino acids. The V segment lost 0 bases and the J segment 2 bases; nucleotides outside the gene matches: 3. The CDR3 nucleotides read TGTGCCAGCAGTTACTCCGGGACTAGCGGTGCCTACGAGCAGTACTTC. Its translation is CASSYSGTSGAYEQYF.

A note on this clone: An end of the junction differs from the germline gene, which may be a read error. V is TRBV5-5 and J is TRBJ2-7; tentatively, D is TRBD1 (6 bases). This CDR3 region has 13 residues. The germline V gene encodes CDR1 SGHKS and CDR2 YYEKEE (reference sequence). The CDR3 DNA follows: TGTGCCAGCAGCTGGGACGGTTACGGGACATCGGACTTC. Its translation: CASSWDGYGTSDF. The full variable domain, its missing parts supplied by reference TRBV5-5 and TRBJ2-7, is DAGVTQSPTHLIKTRGQQVTLRCSPISGHKSVSWYQQVLGQGPQFIFQYYEKEERGRGNFPDRFSARQFPNYSSELNVNALLLGDSALYLCASSWDGYGTSDFGPGTRLTVT.

The V call is TRBV5-4, the J call TRBJ2-2; 11 positions match TRBD1. After removal of 5 bases from V and 3 bases from J, the junction contained 6 bases not matched to a gene. The CDR3 runs 16 residues. Germline CDR1 is SGHNT and CDR2 is YYREEE (reference sequence). DNA of the CDR3: TGTGCCAGCAGTCCGGACAGGGGGCGTCACACCGGGGAGCTGTTTTTT. This sequence encodes CASSPDRGRHTGELFF.

The J gene is TRBJ2-1, the V gene TRBV11-2; 11 bases map to TRBD2. Germline loops: CDR1 SGHAT, CDR2 FQNNGV. The CDR3 is 18 amino acids. With 4 bases clipped from V and 1 base from J, the junction kept 9 bases outside the gene matches. The CDR3 sequence is CASSSPRLAGMSYNEQFF. For the CDR3, the DNA is TGTGCCAGCAGCTCCCCCAGACTAGCGGGGATGTCCTACAATGAGCAGTTCTTC.